These 27 T cell receptor beta chains were all obtained from the same sample, sequenced in a study of cytomegalovirus exposure and HLA in healthy donors. The PCR ran on 60 Vbeta and 13 Jbeta primers. Profiling relied on immunoSEQ multiplex PCR, and the TCRdb table lists in-frame clones only, not all of them. In total, the table holds about 70,000 clones. Sequenced material: PBMCs. The receptors come from a female donor in good health and CMV-seropositive.

The CDR3 loop reads CSVGSAAYEQYF. For the CDR3, the DNA is TGCAGCGTTGGTTCCGCAGCCTACGAGCAGTACTTC. The chain combines TRBV29-1 with TRBJ2-7; D remains ambiguous. V was clipped by 4 bases and J by 2 bases, with 9 bases between them. Germline lookup yields CDR1 SQVTM and CDR2 ANQGSEA. This CDR3 comprises 12 residues.

This chain joins TRBV9 and TRBJ2-5, with unresolved D. The CDR3 has 12 residues. Looked up from germline, CDR1 is SGDLS and CDR2 is YYNGEE. V gave up 4 bases and J gave up 4 bases, with 8 bases separating them. The CDR3 DNA reads TGTGCCAGCAGCCCACTTGGAGAGACCCAGTACTTC. This codes for CASSPLGETQYF.

CDR3: CSAQEGEAFF. The CDR3 bases are TGCAGCGCCCAGGAGGGAGAAGCTTTCTTT. This chain uses TRBV29-1 with TRBJ1-1; D uncertain. Germline V gives CDR1 SQVTM, CDR2 ANQGSEA. CDR3 length: 10 residues. The V gene lost 7 bases and the J gene lost 8 bases, with 11 bases spanning the gap.

The gene calls are TRBV19 and TRBJ1-2; D unresolved. CDR1 is LNHDA, CDR2 SQIVND, per germline (reference sequence). This CDR3 has 12 residues. V lost 1 base and J lost 5, with 5 bases in between. CDR3 protein: CASSIGEYGYTF. The CDR3 DNA follows: TGTGCCAGTAGTATAGGGGAGTATGGCTACACCTTC.

The chain has TRBV5-1 and TRBJ2-7, with D uncertain. The CDR3 is 12 amino acids. V was cut by 0 bases and J by 3 bases, with 4 bases left in between. The germline V gene has CDR1 SGHRS and CDR2 YFSETQ. CDR3 residues: CASSLANYEQYF. For the CDR3, the DNA is TGCGCCAGCAGCTTGGCCAACTACGAGCAGTACTTC.

The V and J genes are TRBV4-1 and TRBJ1-5, with 7 bases that match TRBD1. Per the germline V gene, CDR1 is MGHRA and CDR2 is YSYEKL. The CDR3 has 16 residues. J was trimmed by 6 bases and V by 0 bases; bases with no gene match: 8. The chain's CDR3 is CASSQEFGTVGQPQHF. The DNA for the CDR3 is TGCGCCAGCAGCCAAGAGTTCGGGACAGTAGGTCAGCCCCAGCATTTT.

The J gene is TRBJ2-7, the V gene TRBV27; TRBD1 matches at 12 bases. The CDR3 covers 18 residues. Trimming took 6 bases from V and 3 from J; bases not matched to a gene: 15. Germline CDR1 and CDR2: MNHEY and SMNVEV (reference sequence). The CDR3 is CASSPINSGTGGYYEQYF. The CDR3 bases are TGTGCCAGCAGCCCAATCAACTCCGGGACAGGGGGCTACTACGAGCAGTACTTC.

The chain uses TRBV4-1 and TRBJ2-5, with 12 bases aligning to TRBD2. V was pared by 0 bases and J by 5 bases, with 16 bases of the junction left unmatched. CDR3 length: 20 residues. Per germline, CDR1 MGHRA and CDR2 YSYEKL. The CDR3 loop reads CASSQDLASGGAGGEETQYF. DNA for the CDR3: TGCGCCAGCAGCCAAGATCTGGCTAGCGGGGGGGCGGGAGGTGAGGAGACCCAGTACTTC.

V and J are TRBV15 and TRBJ1-1; tentatively, D is TRBD1 (5 bases). The CDR3 covers 15 residues. Per the germline V gene, CDR1 is LNHNV and CDR2 is YYDKDF (reference sequence). Between the trimmed V and J ends, which lost 5 bases and 0 bases, there was a span of 13 bases. CDR3 coding DNA: TGTGCCACCAGCGGCGAGGACACCATGAACACTGAAGCTTTCTTT. This translates into CATSGEDTMNTEAFF. Supplemented by reference TRBV15 and TRBJ1-1, the full variable domain reads DAMVIQNPRYQVTQFGKPVTLSCSQTLNHNVMYWYQQKSSQAPKLLFHYYDKDFNNEADTPDNFQSRRPNTSFCFLDIRSPGLGDTAMYLCATSGEDTMNTEAFFGQGTRLTVV.

The chain uses TRBV2 and TRBJ1-1, with D perhaps TRBD1 (6 bases). The CDR3 sequence is 14 residues long. Per the germline V gene, CDR1 is SNHLY and CDR2 is FYNNEI. The V end was cut by 4 bases, the J end by 1 base, with 10 bases between. CDR3 sequence: CASSVTQGNTEAFF. The CDR3, as DNA: TGTGCCAGCAGTGTAACACAGGGGAACACTGAAGCTTTCTTT.

The rearrangement uses TRBV7-8 and TRBJ2-3; tentatively, D is TRBD2 (5 bases). The V and J ends lost 3 bases and 4 bases respectively, with 20 bases between them. This CDR3 comprises 17 residues. The germline gives CDR1 SGHVS, CDR2 FQNEAQ. CDR3 amino acids: CASSFPDSGRFSDTQYF. The DNA of the CDR3 is TGTGCCAGCAGCTTTCCGGATTCGGGGAGATTCTCAGATACGCAGTATTTT.

V and J are TRBV6-1 and TRBJ2-7, with 8 bases aligning to TRBD1. The germline V gene encodes CDR1 MNHNS and CDR2 SASEGT. The CDR3 covers 15 residues. Trimming at V came to 2 bases and at J to 3 bases, leaving 6 bases not matched to a gene. In DNA, the CDR3 is TGTGCCAGCAGTGAAAGGGGACAGGAGGACTACGAGCAGTACTTC. Protein: CASSERGQEDYEQYF.

The chain has TRBV7-2 and TRBJ1-2, with D hard to call. The CDR3 sequence is 14 residues long. The germline CDR1 and CDR2 sequences are SGHTA and FQGNSA. Trimming cost V 1 base and J 3 bases, with 9 bases left between them. Here the CDR3 DNA reads TGTGCCAGCAGCTTAGGTCCAGAAGACTATGGCTACACCTTC. Its protein product is CASSLGPEDYGYTF.

This chain links TRBV6-5 with TRBJ1-2; 8 bases align to TRBD1. The CDR3 runs to 14 residues. Germline V gene data show CDR1 as MNHEY and CDR2 as SVGAGI. V gave up 6 bases and J gave up 3 bases; unmatched junction bases: 6. The CDR3 spells CASRYRGSHYGYTF. CDR3 nucleotide sequence: TGTGCCAGCAGGTACAGGGGGTCTCACTATGGCTACACCTTC.

CDR3 sequence reads: CATLNGGSGANVLTF. The CDR3, as DNA: TGTGCCACCCTGAACGGGGGCTCTGGGGCCAACGTCCTGACTTTC. The V call is TRBV5-6, the J call TRBJ2-6; tentatively, D is TRBD2 (6 bases). There are 15 residues in the CDR3. Germline-derived CDR1 and CDR2 are SGHDT and YYEEEE. The germline V and J ends were trimmed by 9 bases and 0 bases, with 13 bases remaining between them.

The chain is built from TRBV28 and TRBJ1-5; a weak D match, TRBD1 (6 bases). Germline values: CDR1 MDHEN, CDR2 SYDVKM. The CDR3 has 13 residues. Trimming shortened V by 6 bases and J by 5 bases, and 11 bases separated the two germline ends. CDR3 bases: TGTGCCAGCAGCCGGACAGTCTATCAGCCCCAGCATTTT. Translating gives CASSRTVYQPQHF.

The CDR3 nucleotides are TGTGCCAGCAGTTTATTGCCTAGCGGGTTCCAAGAGACCCAGTACTTC. This sequence encodes CASSLLPSGFQETQYF. This chain connects TRBV28 to TRBJ2-5; 8 nucleotides align to TRBD2. The CDR3 loop spans 16 amino acids. The V gene's germline CDR1 is MDHEN and CDR2 SYDVKM. V was clipped by 1 base and J by 1 base; unmatched bases: 5.

The chain has TRBV4-3 and TRBJ1-2, with 7 bases fitting TRBD1. This CDR3 comprises 15 residues. V was clipped by 0 bases and J by 3 bases; unmatched bases: 4. The germline CDR1 and CDR2 sequences are LGHNA and YSLEER. Here the CDR3 DNA reads TGCGCCAGCAGCCAAGATCCACAGGGGTACTATGGCTACACCTTC. Translated, it gives CASSQDPQGYYGYTF.

The genes are TRBV4-2 and TRBJ1-2; TRBD1 matches 7 bases. The CDR3 length is 17 residues. Germline trimming cut 1 base from V and 6 bases from J; bases unmatched to any gene: 14. Germline V CDR1 and CDR2: LGHNA, YNFKEQ. CDR3 residues: CASSQVSGGTAVDGYTF. The CDR3 coding sequence is TGTGCCAGCAGCCAAGTTTCAGGGGGGACGGCGGTTGATGGCTACACCTTC.

The rearrangement uses TRBV30 and TRBJ1-6, with D maybe TRBD1 (6 bases). Germline-derived CDR1 and CDR2 are GTSNPN and SVGIG (reference sequence). V gave up 2 bases and J gave up 5 bases, with 10 bases separating them. CDR3 length: 14 amino acids. The CDR3 loop is CAWSIQGHNSPLHF. CDR3 nucleotide sequence: TGTGCCTGGAGTATCCAGGGGCATAATTCACCCCTCCACTTT.

The chain uses TRBV6-5 and TRBJ1-4; D uncertain. Germline V gene data show CDR1 as MNHEY and CDR2 as SVGAGI. V was cut by 6 bases and J by 4 bases, with 12 bases left in between. This CDR3 contains 14 residues. This CDR3 is CASSRGMLNEKLFF. The DNA of the CDR3 is TGTGCCAGCAGCCGAGGGATGCTTAATGAAAAACTGTTTTTT.

This chain uses TRBV28 with TRBJ1-5, with D tentatively TRBD1 (5 bases). Deletions cut 0 bases from V and 0 bases from J, with 12 bases between. Germline V gives CDR1 MDHEN, CDR2 SYDVKM. The CDR3 spans 17 residues. CDR3 protein: CASSLWSGLSSNQPQHF. In DNA, the CDR3 is TGTGCCAGCAGTTTATGGTCAGGGTTGAGTAGCAATCAGCCCCAGCATTTT.

V gene TRBV27 combines with J gene TRBJ1-2, with 8 bases lining up with TRBD1. CDR3 length: 16 residues. Germline V lookup: CDR1 MNHEY, CDR2 SMNVEV (reference sequence). The V and J ends lost 5 bases and 7 bases, in that order; junction bases with no gene match: 15. The CDR3 DNA reads as TGTGCCAGCAGTCCCCTGGACAGGGAAGGAATTCGTGGCTACACCTTC. As protein: CASSPLDREGIRGYTF.

The rearrangement joins TRBV4-1 to TRBJ2-7; D is perhaps TRBD1 (6 bases). Germline CDR1 is MGHRA and CDR2 is YSYEKL. The CDR3 is 16 residues long. V was clipped by 5 bases and J by 5 bases, with 22 bases between them. This CDR3 is CASSYQVTGSGDEQYF. CDR3 sequence (DNA): TGCGCCAGCAGCTACCAGGTTACAGGGTCCGGTGACGAGCAGTACTTC.

This rearrangement joins TRBV7-7 to TRBJ2-7; TRBD1 aligns across 8 bases. In germline, CDR1 is SSHAT, CDR2 FNYEAQ (reference sequence). This CDR3 spans 19 amino acids. V shed 6 bases, J shed 3 bases, and the junction held 22 bases outside the gene matches. The CDR3 sequence: CASSGKGTGENRYHYEQYF. For the CDR3, the DNA is TGTGCCAGCAGTGGGAAGGGGACAGGAGAAAATCGATACCACTACGAGCAGTACTTC.

This chain uses TRBV4-3 with TRBJ2-7; 10 nucleotides agree with TRBD1. V gave up 4 bases and J gave up 2 bases; unmatched junction bases: 8. The germline gives CDR1 LGHNA, CDR2 YSLEER. The CDR3 is 16 residues long. This CDR3 reads CASSRITGTGAYEQYF. The CDR3 bases are TGCGCCAGCAGCCGAATAACCGGGACAGGGGCCTACGAGCAGTACTTC.

The rearrangement joins TRBV7-2 to TRBJ2-7; TRBD1 agrees at 12 bases. Germline CDR1 and CDR2: SGHTA and FQGNSA. The ends lost 5 bases at V and 6 bases at J; junction bases unmatched: 11. The CDR3 is made up of 16 amino acids. The CDR3: CASSPQGQGATIEQYF. As DNA, the CDR3 is TGTGCCAGCAGCCCCCAGGGACAGGGGGCTACCATCGAGCAGTACTTC.